Each of the 27 T cell receptor beta chains below was sequenced from the same sample in a study of shared T cell receptors in the human thymus. The repertoire was sequenced with immunoSEQ multiplex PCR; TCRdb's copy has only in-frame clones and lacks some. The sample has 500,000 to 550,000 clones, 78% seen once. The same data also went into a second study, on human thymus T cells.

Sample: thymocytes. Receptors originate from a boy under two years old with a congenital heart defect.

This clone occurred a few times. Here the CDR3 DNA reads TGTGCCTGGAGTACTCCTAGCGGGAGGCTCACAGATACGCAGTATTTT. Encoded protein: CAWSTPSGRLTDTQYF. The chain links TRBV30 to TRBJ2-3; 11 nucleotides align to TRBD2. The length of the CDR3 is 16 residues. The germline gives CDR1 GTSNPN, CDR2 SVGIG (reference sequence). The ends lost 2 bases at V and 2 bases at J; junction bases unmatched: 6.

The chain carries TRBV28 and TRBJ2-3; a possible D gene is TRBD1 (6 bases). The V and J ends lost 4 bases and 0 bases respectively, with 23 bases between them. CDR1 MDHEN and CDR2 SYDVKM come from the germline V gene. The CDR3 loop spans 19 amino acids. The CDR3 reads CASSSNGQPRHDSTDTQYF. CDR3 DNA sequence: TGTGCCAGCAGTTCGAATGGACAGCCCCGACATGACAGCACAGATACGCAGTATTTT.

This clone was recorded a few times. This chain uses TRBV29-1 with TRBJ1-2; D gene unclear. The CDR3 extends over 12 amino acids. Germline V CDR1 and CDR2: SQVTM, ANQGSEA. The CDR3 is CSDAPRGDGYTF. CDR3 bases: TGCAGTGATGCACCACGGGGTGATGGCTACACCTTC.

This chain connects TRBV4-2 to TRBJ1-2, with a possible D match to TRBD1 (6 bases). The germline V gene has CDR1 LGHNA and CDR2 YNFKEQ. Trimming took off 4 bases at V and 1 base at J, with 13 bases between the two ends. The CDR3 sequence is 15 residues long. This CDR3 is CASSPPGHHNYGYTF. The CDR3 DNA is TGTGCCAGCAGCCCTCCGGGACACCATAACTATGGCTACACCTTC.

This chain joins TRBV4-2 and TRBJ2-7, with TRBD2 matching over 9 bases. Germline lookup yields CDR1 LGHNA and CDR2 YNFKEQ. The CDR3 extends over 15 amino acids. Trimming removed 1 base from V and 2 bases from J; junction bases left unmatched: 3. This CDR3 reads CASSQASGVTYEQYF. CDR3 sequence (DNA): TGTGCCAGCAGCCAAGCTAGCGGGGTCACCTACGAGCAGTACTTC.

This chain links TRBV30 with TRBJ1-1, with 12 nucleotides matching TRBD1. Germline-derived CDR1 and CDR2 are GTSNPN and SVGIG (reference sequence). There are 18 residues in the CDR3. Trimming took 0 bases from V and 5 from J; bases not matched to a gene: 13. This chain's CDR3 is CAWSVLVRDRGRGTEAFF. In DNA form, the CDR3 reads TGTGCCTGGAGTGTACTTGTCCGGGACAGGGGGCGAGGTACTGAAGCTTTCTTT.

The chain joins TRBV4-1 to TRBJ2-1, with no clear D. Trimming removed 1 base from V and 2 bases from J, with 24 bases in between. The germline CDR1 and CDR2 sequences are MGHRA and YSYEKL. The CDR3 runs to 20 residues. The CDR3 nucleotides read TGCGCCAGCAGCCAAGCCGTCATCCTAAGTCCCTTATTACCCTACAATGAGCAGTTCTTC. Translating it yields CASSQAVILSPLLPYNEQFF.

V and J are TRBV5-1 and TRBJ2-3; 8 nucleotides agree with TRBD1. In germline, CDR1 is SGHRS, CDR2 YFSETQ. The V segment lost 4 bases and the J segment 3 bases; nucleotides outside the gene matches: 4. This CDR3 is 14 amino acids long. For the CDR3, the DNA is TGCGCCAGCAGCCCCCGGACAGGGACAGATACGCAGTATTTT. Its protein product is CASSPRTGTDTQYF.

The chain is built from TRBV5-1 and TRBJ2-5; D not resolved. The V end lost 1 base, the J end lost 2 bases, and 12 bases lay between the germline ends. The CDR3 length is 15 residues. Germline loops: CDR1 SGHRS, CDR2 YFSETQ. The CDR3 protein is CASSLRWARQETQYF. The CDR3 DNA reads TGCGCCAGCAGCTTGCGGTGGGCTCGGCAAGAGACCCAGTACTTC.

The genes are TRBV15 and TRBJ1-1, with TRBD1 matching over 7 bases. The germline V gene has CDR1 LNHNV and CDR2 YYDKDF (reference sequence). V lost 0 bases, J lost 10 bases, and 2 bases stayed unmatched. The CDR3 sequence is 12 residues long. The CDR3 reads CATSRERGRAFF. The CDR3 DNA sequence: TGTGCCACCAGCAGAGAGAGGGGGCGAGCTTTCTTT.

The chain has TRBV28 and TRBJ2-3; 7 nucleotides align to TRBD2. Trimming at V came to 0 bases and at J to 5 bases, leaving 11 bases not matched to a gene. CDR3 length: 17 residues. Looked up from germline, CDR1 is MDHEN and CDR2 is SYDVKM. As DNA, the CDR3 is TGTGCCAGCAGTTTATGGGGGCGGGAGTCGGGGGGAGATACGCAGTATTTT. It translates to CASSLWGRESGGDTQYF.

The chain combines TRBV29-1 with TRBJ2-2; 10 bases fit TRBD2. The CDR3 runs 14 residues. V shed 3 bases, J shed 6 bases, and the junction held 4 bases outside the gene matches. Germline CDR1 SQVTM, CDR2 ANQGSEA. The CDR3 spells CSVDGTSEPGELFF. In DNA, the CDR3 is TGCAGCGTTGACGGGACTAGCGAGCCCGGGGAGCTGTTTTTT.

The chain uses TRBV9 and TRBJ2-3, with 8 positions matching TRBD2. CDR1 and CDR2 (germline): SGDLS, YYNGEE. V lost 0 bases and J lost 4; bases outside the gene matches: 10. The CDR3 sequence is 17 residues long. The CDR3 DNA reads as TGTGCCAGCAGCGTAGAGTCGCGCGGGAGGTCGGCAGATACGCAGTATTTT. Amino acids: CASSVESRGRSADTQYF.

This clone was detected only a few times. V and J are TRBV27 and TRBJ2-1; D possibly corresponds to TRBD2 (6 bases). Germline V gene data show CDR1 as MNHEY and CDR2 as SMNVEV (reference sequence). V was shortened by 5 bases and J by 0 bases, with 14 bases between the two germline ends. The CDR3 length is 16 residues. The CDR3 nucleotides read TGTGCCAGCAGTCCCGGGACTCTGAGCTCCTACAATGAGCAGTTCTTC. This codes for CASSPGTLSSYNEQFF.

The rearrangement links TRBV29-1 to TRBJ2-7, with 10 bases identical to TRBD2. Per the germline V gene, CDR1 is SQVTM and CDR2 is ANQGSEA. The CDR3 spans 17 residues. The trim removed 3 bases at V and 2 bases at J, leaving 13 bases unmatched. Here the CDR3 DNA reads TGCAGCGTTGATGAGGTAGCGGGAGGATTCAAACCCTACGAGCAGTACTTC. Amino acid sequence: CSVDEVAGGFKPYEQYF.

This sequence joins TRBV28 and TRBJ2-4, with TRBD2 matching 10 bases. Trimming removed 11 bases from V and 6 bases from J; junction bases left unmatched: 10. Germline-derived CDR1 and CDR2 are MDHEN and SYDVKM. The CDR3 is 14 residues long. The CDR3 spells CAVSGRAGGNIQYF. DNA of the CDR3: TGTGCCGTGAGCGGGAGGGCCGGCGGAAACATTCAGTACTTC.

The chain joins TRBV4-3 to TRBJ2-7; TRBD2 aligns across 8 bases. The CDR3 loop spans 15 amino acids. CDR1 is LGHNA, CDR2 YSLEER, per germline. The V segment lost 1 base and the J segment 4 bases; nucleotides outside the gene matches: 6. The CDR3 protein is CASSQGTSLGYEQYF. The CDR3 coding sequence is TGCGCCAGCAGCCAAGGGACTAGCCTAGGTTACGAGCAGTACTTC.

The chain employs TRBV7-6 and TRBJ2-1, with 8 nucleotides matching TRBD1. Per the germline V gene, CDR1 is SGHVS and CDR2 is FNYEAQ. The CDR3 has 15 amino acids. Trimming removed 5 bases from V and 2 bases from J; junction bases left unmatched: 5. The CDR3 loop is CASSQDRVAYNEQFF. The CDR3 DNA reads as TGTGCCAGCAGCCAGGACAGGGTCGCCTACAATGAGCAGTTCTTC.

The V gene is TRBV29-1, the J gene TRBJ2-7, with 7 bases lining up with TRBD2. With V trimmed by 6 bases and J by 7 bases, 6 bases remained unmatched. The germline V gene has CDR1 SQVTM and CDR2 ANQGSEA. The CDR3 contains 11 residues. CDR3 sequence reads: CSVPWGGEQYF. The CDR3 nucleotides read TGCAGCGTCCCATGGGGGGGGGAGCAGTACTTC.

J is TRBJ2-7 and V is TRBV7-2, with D perhaps TRBD2 (6 bases). The CDR3 runs to 15 residues. The germline V gene encodes CDR1 SGHTA and CDR2 FQGNSA. V lost 5 bases, J lost 2 bases, and 16 bases lay in between. This CDR3 is CASSPRRERAYEQYF. The CDR3 nucleotides are TGTGCCAGCAGCCCCCGGAGGGAGCGGGCCTACGAGCAGTACTTC.

The chain uses TRBV7-2 and TRBJ1-2, with 8 nucleotides matching TRBD1. Germline V CDR1 and CDR2: SGHTA, FQGNSA. The V gene end was trimmed by 5 bases and the J gene end by 5 bases; junction bases not matched to a gene: 4. The CDR3 covers 13 residues. CDR3 residues: CASSHTGGYGYTF. CDR3 nucleotides: TGTGCCAGCAGCCACACAGGGGGTTATGGCTACACCTTC.

This sequence joins TRBV5-1 and TRBJ2-1; 10 bases align to TRBD1. After removal of 2 bases from V and 2 bases from J, the junction contained 25 bases not matched to a gene. CDR3 length equals 23 residues. CDR1 is SGHRS and CDR2 is YFSETQ in the germline V gene. CDR3 nucleotide sequence: TGCGCCAGCAGCTTCGCCGGTCAAGACGGGACAGGGGACCCCAAGGGACCCTACAATGAGCAGTTCTTC. As protein: CASSFAGQDGTGDPKGPYNEQFF.

CDR3 in DNA: TGTGCCAGCAGTTTGGCGCCCCCCACCGGGACAGGGTGTTATCAGCCCCAGCATTTT. Protein: CASSLAPPTGTGCYQPQHF. J is TRBJ1-5 and V is TRBV28, with 9 bases matching TRBD1. After removal of 3 bases from V and 5 bases from J, the junction contained 17 bases not matched to a gene. Germline CDR1 and CDR2: MDHEN and SYDVKM. This CDR3 is built from 19 residues.

This clone was seen once. This chain joins TRBV7-2 and TRBJ2-3; 7 bases fit TRBD2. The germline gives CDR1 SGHTA, CDR2 FQGNSA. This CDR3 is 19 amino acids long. The V and J ends lost 7 bases and 2 bases, in that order; junction bases with no gene match: 21. The CDR3 DNA reads as TGTGCCAGCATCCACTTGGGGGGGACCCTACAACACTACACAGATACGCAGTATTTT. This encodes CASIHLGGTLQHYTDTQYF.

This clone appeared once. The chain links TRBV30 to TRBJ2-7, with 9 bases that match TRBD2. With 5 bases clipped from V and 4 bases from J, the junction kept 9 bases outside the gene matches. This CDR3 has 14 amino acids. Germline CDR1 GTSNPN, CDR2 SVGIG (reference sequence). The CDR3 loop reads CAWVRSGRRYEQYF. CDR3 DNA sequence: TGTGCCTGGGTTCGGAGCGGGAGGAGGTACGAGCAGTACTTC.

This rearrangement joins TRBV7-3 to TRBJ2-7; D remains ambiguous. From germline, CDR1 is SGHTA and CDR2 FQGTGA. V was clipped by 2 bases and J by 7 bases, with 9 bases between them. The CDR3 has 12 residues. The CDR3 protein is CASSLVYREQYF. DNA for the CDR3: TGTGCCAGCAGCTTAGTCTACCGGGAGCAGTACTTC.

The rearrangement uses TRBV10-3 and TRBJ2-5, with 9 bases aligning to TRBD2. Germline-derived CDR1 and CDR2 are ENHRY and SYGVKD. The CDR3 contains 13 residues. J gave up 2 bases and V 6 bases, and 1 base lay outside the gene matches. The CDR3 reads CAIRGLAQETQYF. CDR3 DNA: TGTGCCATCAGGGGACTAGCACAAGAGACCCAGTACTTC.